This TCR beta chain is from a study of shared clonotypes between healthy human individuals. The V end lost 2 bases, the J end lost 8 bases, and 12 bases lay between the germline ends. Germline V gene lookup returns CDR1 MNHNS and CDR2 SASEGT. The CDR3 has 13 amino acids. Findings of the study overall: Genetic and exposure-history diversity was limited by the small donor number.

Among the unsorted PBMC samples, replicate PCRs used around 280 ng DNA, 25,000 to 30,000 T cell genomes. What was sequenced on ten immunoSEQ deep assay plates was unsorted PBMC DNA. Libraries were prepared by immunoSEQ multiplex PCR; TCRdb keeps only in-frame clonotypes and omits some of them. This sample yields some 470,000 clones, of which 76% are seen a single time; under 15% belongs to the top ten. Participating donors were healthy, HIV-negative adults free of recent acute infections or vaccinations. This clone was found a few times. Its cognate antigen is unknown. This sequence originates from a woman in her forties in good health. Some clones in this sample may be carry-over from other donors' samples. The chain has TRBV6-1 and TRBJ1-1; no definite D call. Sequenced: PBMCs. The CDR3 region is CASSEQSLWEAFF. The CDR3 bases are TGTGCCAGCAGTGAACAGTCGTTGTGGGAAGCTTTCTTT.